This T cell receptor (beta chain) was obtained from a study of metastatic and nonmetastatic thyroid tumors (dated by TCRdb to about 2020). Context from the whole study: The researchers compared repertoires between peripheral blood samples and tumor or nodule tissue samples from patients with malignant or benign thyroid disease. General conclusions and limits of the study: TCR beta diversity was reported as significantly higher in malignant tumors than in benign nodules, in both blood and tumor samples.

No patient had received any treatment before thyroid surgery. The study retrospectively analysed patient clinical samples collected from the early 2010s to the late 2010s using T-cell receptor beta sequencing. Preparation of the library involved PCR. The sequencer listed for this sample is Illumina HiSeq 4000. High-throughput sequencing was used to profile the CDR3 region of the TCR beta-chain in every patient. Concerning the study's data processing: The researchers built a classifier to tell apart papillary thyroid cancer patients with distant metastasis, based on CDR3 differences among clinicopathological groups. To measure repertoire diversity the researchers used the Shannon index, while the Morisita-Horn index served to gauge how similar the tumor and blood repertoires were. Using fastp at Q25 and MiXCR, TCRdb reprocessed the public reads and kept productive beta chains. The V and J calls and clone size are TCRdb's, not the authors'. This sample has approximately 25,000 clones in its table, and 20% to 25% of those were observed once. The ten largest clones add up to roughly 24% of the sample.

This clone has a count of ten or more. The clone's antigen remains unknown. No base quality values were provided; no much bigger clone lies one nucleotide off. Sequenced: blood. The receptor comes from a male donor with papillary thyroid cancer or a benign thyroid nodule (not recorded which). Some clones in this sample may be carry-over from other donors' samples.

CDR3 sequence: CASRTGQETQYF. The base sequence is TGTGCCAGCAGGACAGGGCAAGAGACCCAGTACTTC. The V and J genes are TRBV7-6 and TRBJ2-5, with TRBD1 identical over 7 junction bases. The germline V gene provides CDR1 SGHVS and CDR2 FNYEAQ. After removal of 6 bases from V and 2 bases from J, the junction retains 0 bases not matched to a gene. Its CDR3 holds 12 amino acids, cysteine through phenylalanine. The retained sequence is limited to the CDR3, 36 bases, with the frame set at the first base.